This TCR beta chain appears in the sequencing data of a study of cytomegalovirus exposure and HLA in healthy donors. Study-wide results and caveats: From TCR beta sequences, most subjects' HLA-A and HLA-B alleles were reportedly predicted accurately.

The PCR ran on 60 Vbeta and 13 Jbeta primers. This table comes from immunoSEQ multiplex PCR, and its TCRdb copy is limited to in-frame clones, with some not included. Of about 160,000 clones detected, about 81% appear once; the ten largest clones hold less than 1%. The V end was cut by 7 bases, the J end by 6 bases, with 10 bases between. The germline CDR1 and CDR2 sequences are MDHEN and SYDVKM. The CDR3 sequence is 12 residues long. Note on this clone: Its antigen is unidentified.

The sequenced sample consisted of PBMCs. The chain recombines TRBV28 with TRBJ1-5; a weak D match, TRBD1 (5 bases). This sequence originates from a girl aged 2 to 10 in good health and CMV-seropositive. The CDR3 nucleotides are TGTGCCAGCATCCAGGGTTCTCAGCCCCAGCATTTT. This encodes CASIQGSQPQHF.